This is a list of T cell receptor beta chains from one sample in a study of T cell responses to AZD1222 COVID-19 vaccine. This table comes from immunoSEQ multiplex PCR, and its TCRdb copy is limited to in-frame clones, with some not included. This sample has about 72,000 clones, with about nine tenths found just once. The specimen was peripheral blood, collected on day 0 of AZD1222 vaccination. The origin of the receptors is an adult in good health. The CDR3 runs from the conserved cysteine through the conserved F or W. A D gene is named only where the DNA matches it firmly. For some rows the clone size is stated as once, few or many, or as a class when expanded; others skip it.

d_call	v_call	clone_size	j_call	cdr3_aa	cdr3_nt
-	TRBV28	-	TRBJ1-3	CASSSLSLAGNTIYF	TGTGCCAGCAGTTCCCTGAGTCTCGCGGGAAACACCATATATTTT
-	TRBV7-3	-	TRBJ2-2	CASSPVGLAGGELFF	TGTGCCAGCAGCCCGGTGGGACTTGCCGGTGGGGAGCTGTTTTTT
-	TRBV7-8	-	TRBJ2-7	CASSSYRVNYEQYF	TGTGCCAGCAGCTCCTACAGAGTTAACTACGAGCAGTACTTC
TRBD1	TRBV19	-	TRBJ2-7	CASAGTGTREQYF	TGTGCCAGCGCCGGGACAGGGACAAGGGAGCAGTACTTC
TRBD1	TRBV5-6	-	TRBJ1-1	CASTTGGAGTEAFF	TGTGCCAGCACAACAGGGGGCGCCGGCACTGAAGCTTTCTTT
-	TRBV9	-	TRBJ2-2	CASSVQGGELFF	TGTGCCAGCAGCGTCCAGGGCGGGGAGCTGTTTTTT
TRBD2	TRBV7-2	-	TRBJ2-5	CASSWGLAAGWTQYF	TGTGCCAGCAGCTGGGGACTAGCCGCGGGTTGGACCCAGTACTTC
TRBD2	TRBV5-4	-	TRBJ2-3	CASSLSLAGAGDTQYF	TGTGCCAGCAGCTTGTCACTAGCGGGGGCGGGGGATACGCAGTATTTT
-	TRBV11-2	-	TRBJ2-7	CASSVGTATYEQYF	TGTGCCAGCAGTGTAGGGACGGCAACCTACGAGCAGTACTTC
TRBD1	TRBV7-9	-	TRBJ1-2	CASSPIGTGDGYTF	TGTGCCAGCAGCCCAATTGGGACAGGGGACGGCTACACCTTC
-	TRBV9	-	TRBJ1-4	CASSVGMDSNEKLFF	TGTGCCAGCAGCGTAGGAATGGACAGTAATGAAAAACTGTTTTTT
-	TRBV28	-	TRBJ1-2	CASTGAGTIGGYTF	TGTGCCAGCACCGGAGCCGGGACAATCGGAGGCTACACCTTC
TRBD2	TRBV5-1	once	TRBJ2-1	CASSITSGGMDEQFF	TGCGCCAGCAGCATTACTAGCGGGGGGATGGATGAGCAGTTCTTC
-	TRBV10-1	-	TRBJ2-1	CASSDLGWGNEQFF	TGCGCCAGCAGTGATTTAGGGTGGGGGAATGAGCAGTTCTTC
-	TRBV28	-	TRBJ1-2	CASSLTRANGYTF	TGTGCCAGCAGCTTGACCAGGGCGAATGGCTACACCTTC
-	TRBV6-2/TRBV6-3	-	TRBJ2-7	CASSDPAYEQYF	TGTGCCAGCAGCGACCCAGCCTACGAGCAGTACTTC
-	TRBV3-1/TRBV3-2	-	TRBJ1-6	CASSHTNSPLHF	TGTGCCAGCAGCCACACAAATTCACCCCTCCACTTT
-	TRBV12-3/TRBV12-4	-	TRBJ2-1	CASSYGNEQFF	TGTGCCAGCAGTTATGGCAATGAGCAGTTCTTC
-	TRBV6-2/TRBV6-3	-	TRBJ1-4	CASSYSSTLVAGPNEKLFF	TGTGCCAGCAGTTACAGCTCTACCCTGGTCGCGGGGCCTAATGAAAAACTGTTTTTT
-	TRBV18	once	TRBJ1-1	CASVLWNTEAFF	TGTGCCAGCGTCTTGTGGAACACTGAAGCTTTCTTT
-	TRBV30	-	TRBJ2-5	CAWIPQGPETQYF	TGTGCCTGGATCCCCCAGGGACCAGAGACCCAGTACTTC
-	TRBV24-1	-	TRBJ2-3	CATSDPFKGDRADTQYF	TGTGCCACCAGTGATCCATTTAAGGGGGACCGCGCAGATACGCAGTATTTT
TRBD1	TRBV2	once	TRBJ1-1	CASSESGTGWTEAFF	TGTGCCAGCAGTGAAAGCGGGACAGGGTGGACCGAAGCTTTCTTT
TRBD1	TRBV5-1	-	TRBJ1-2	CASSLARGERYTF	TGCGCCAGCAGCTTGGCCAGGGGGGAGCGCTACACCTTC
-	TRBV7-3	-	TRBJ2-5	CASSSQGVQAQETQYF	TGTGCCAGCAGCTCACAGGGCGTGCAGGCTCAAGAGACCCAGTACTTC
-	TRBV5-5	-	TRBJ1-2	CASSLIGANYGYTF	TGTGCCAGCAGCTTGATAGGAGCTAACTATGGCTACACCTTC
-	TRBV30	-	TRBJ1-6	CAWSRGTDNSPLHF	TGTGCCTGGAGTCGGGGGACGGATAATTCACCCCTCCACTTT
TRBD1	TRBV30	-	TRBJ1-2	CACLQGVYGYTF	TGTGCCTGCCTACAGGGGGTCTATGGCTACACCTTC
-	TRBV19	-	TRBJ2-7	CASSPRGLYEQYF	TGTGCCAGTAGTCCACGGGGCCTCTACGAGCAGTACTTC
-	TRBV30	-	TRBJ2-1	CAWSVRLDVVNEQFF	TGTGCCTGGAGTGTAAGGCTAGATGTGGTCAATGAGCAGTTCTTC
-	TRBV11-2	-	TRBJ1-4	CASSLSAGGREKLFF	TGTGCCAGCAGCTTATCGGCCGGGGGCAGAGAAAAACTGTTTTTT
-	TRBV7-2	-	TRBJ2-1	CASSLAAGAYNEQFF	TGTGCCAGCAGCTTAGCGGCAGGAGCCTACAATGAGCAGTTCTTC
-	TRBV6-5	few	TRBJ1-5	CASRPLDRSNQPQHF	TGTGCCAGCAGGCCGTTAGATAGAAGCAATCAGCCCCAGCATTTT
-	TRBV15	-	TRBJ1-5	CATSRSTGNQPQHF	TGTGCCACCAGCAGATCGACCGGGAATCAGCCCCAGCATTTT
-	TRBV6-2/TRBV6-3	-	TRBJ1-5	CASSYRPYNNQPQHF	TGTGCCAGCAGTTATCGACCGTACAACAATCAGCCCCAGCATTTT
-	TRBV10-3	-	TRBJ1-4	CAISESGSEEKLFF	TGTGCCATCAGTGAGTCCGGGTCCGAGGAAAAACTGTTTTTT
-	TRBV24-1	-	TRBJ1-2	CATSDFSASNYGYTF	TGTGCCACCAGTGATTTCAGTGCCTCTAACTATGGCTACACCTTC
-	TRBV19	-	TRBJ1-5	CASRETGYSNQPQHF	TGTGCCAGTAGAGAGACAGGATATAGCAATCAGCCCCAGCATTTT
-	TRBV18	-	TRBJ2-1	CASSVLSSYNEQFF	TGTGCCAGCTCTGTTCTAAGCTCCTACAATGAGCAGTTCTTC
-	TRBV5-1	-	TRBJ2-5	CASSLAGLGQETQYF	TGCGCCAGCAGCTTGGCCGGTCTGGGTCAAGAGACCCAGTACTTC
-	TRBV11-2	-	TRBJ2-2	CASSFERTGELFF	TGTGCCAGCAGCTTTGAACGAACCGGGGAGCTGTTTTTT
TRBD1	TRBV7-3	-	TRBJ1-2	CASSLGSGGYGYTF	TGTGCCAGCAGCTTAGGGTCAGGGGGCTATGGCTACACCTTC
TRBD1	TRBV30	-	TRBJ2-7	CAWRGTGHYEQYF	TGTGCCTGGAGGGGGACAGGCCACTACGAGCAGTACTTC
-	TRBV7-2	-	TRBJ1-4	CASSYMGGEGEKLFF	TGTGCCAGCAGCTATATGGGGGGGGAGGGAGAAAAACTGTTTTTT
-	TRBV4-1	-	TRBJ1-2	CASSQDGTFYGYTF	TGCGCCAGCAGCCAAGATGGGACTTTTTATGGCTACACCTTC
TRBD1	TRBV27	-	TRBJ1-2	CASSLYRDREGYTF	TGTGCCAGCAGTTTATACCGGGACAGGGAAGGCTACACCTTC
-	TRBV28	-	TRBJ2-2	CASRFAFFGGITRVNTGELFF	TGTGCCAGCAGGTTTGCCTTTTTTGGTGGAATAACCAGGGTCAACACCGGGGAGCTGTTTTTT
-	TRBV6-2/TRBV6-3	-	TRBJ1-2	CASSFGDYGYTF	TGTGCCAGCAGTTTCGGCGACTATGGCTACACCTTC
-	TRBV7-7	-	TRBJ2-1	CASSLDIYNEQFF	TGTGCCAGCAGCTTGGACATTTACAATGAGCAGTTCTTC
-	TRBV3-1/TRBV3-2	-	TRBJ2-3	CASRVRGITDTQYF	TGTGCCAGCAGAGTCCGGGGCATAACAGATACGCAGTATTTT
TRBD1	TRBV19	few	TRBJ2-2	CASSGDRMNTGELFF	TGTGCCAGTAGTGGGGACAGGATGAACACCGGGGAGCTGTTTTTT